What follows are 27 T cell receptor beta chains derived from one specimen sequenced in a study of cytomegalovirus exposure and HLA in healthy donors. Profiled with immunoSEQ multiplex PCR; TCRdb holds only in-frame clones, not every one. The sample lists roughly 130,000 clones, 75% to 90% seen once, with under 8% in the top ten. Material: PBMCs. The source is a woman younger than 45 in good health and CMV-seropositive.

J is TRBJ1-6 and V is TRBV28, with 7 bases fitting TRBD1. Germline loops: CDR1 MDHEN, CDR2 SYDVKM. The ends lost 5 bases at V and 4 bases at J; junction bases unmatched: 11. The CDR3 spans 17 residues. This chain's CDR3 is CASSTTRRQGYNSPLHF. The CDR3 DNA is TGTGCCAGCAGTACCACCCGACGACAGGGTTATAATTCACCCCTCCACTTT.

V usage is TRBV19 and J usage is TRBJ2-7; the D gene is possibly TRBD2 (7 bases). CDR3 length: 14 amino acids. V lost 6 bases and J 1 base, leaving 13 bases between the germline ends. Germline CDR1 and CDR2: LNHDA and SQIVND (reference sequence). CDR3 DNA: TGTGCCAGTAGGGTACAGGGAGGGTCCTACGAGCAGTACTTC. Amino acids: CASRVQGGSYEQYF. The full variable domain, its missing parts supplied by reference TRBV19 and TRBJ2-7, is DGGITQSPKYLFRKEGQNVTLSCEQNLNHDAMYWYRQDPGQGLRLIYYSQIVNDFQKGDIAEGYSVSREKKESFPLTVTSAQKNPTAFYLCASRVQGGSYEQYFGPGTRLTVT.

V is TRBV4-1 and J is TRBJ2-1, with 11 bases lining up with TRBD2. The CDR3 has 19 amino acids. After removal of 0 bases from V and 0 bases from J, the junction contained 7 bases not matched to a gene. CDR1 is MGHRA, CDR2 YSYEKL, per germline. The CDR3 coding sequence is TGCGCCAGCAGCCAAGATTGGCGACTAGCGGGAAACTCCTACAATGAGCAGTTCTTC. This translates into CASSQDWRLAGNSYNEQFF.

A few counts support this clone. The chain recombines TRBV5-1 with TRBJ1-6; possibly TRBD1 for D (6 bases). The CDR3 consists of 14 residues. Trimming removed 4 bases from V and 7 bases from J, with 12 bases in between. Germline CDR1 is SGHRS and CDR2 is YFSETQ. CDR3 loop: CASSPGHPNSPLHF. The CDR3 DNA reads as TGCGCCAGCAGCCCGGGACACCCAAATTCACCCCTCCACTTT.

The chain carries TRBV9 and TRBJ2-2; TRBD2 is a possible D gene (6 bases). The CDR3 totals 16 residues. In germline, CDR1 is SGDLS, CDR2 YYNGEE. Trimming stripped 2 bases from V and 6 bases from J, with 17 bases between. The CDR3 sequence: CASSVGLNVSPGELFF. Here the CDR3 DNA reads TGTGCCAGCAGCGTGGGACTTAATGTATCCCCCGGGGAGCTGTTTTTT.

The chain carries TRBV7-9 and TRBJ2-1, with 8 bases that match TRBD1. The CDR3 is 14 residues long. CDR1 is SEHNR and CDR2 is FQNEAQ in the germline V gene (reference sequence). The ends lost 5 bases at V and 3 bases at J; junction bases unmatched: 3. CDR3 in amino acids: CASSTGQGYNEQFF. CDR3 bases: TGTGCCAGCAGCACCGGACAGGGCTACAATGAGCAGTTCTTC.

V and J are TRBV6-5 and TRBJ1-6; D is perhaps TRBD1 (6 bases). The CDR3 loop spans 15 amino acids. The V gene's germline CDR1 is MNHEY and CDR2 SVGAGI. Trimming stripped 2 bases from V and 7 bases from J, with 12 bases between. The DNA for the CDR3 is TGTGCCAGCAGTTACCTGGACAGCGCGAATTCACCCCTCCACTTT. Translated: CASSYLDSANSPLHF.

This clone came up a few times. The V gene is TRBV7-2, the J gene TRBJ1-3; D possibly corresponds to TRBD1 (6 bases). The V and J ends lost 3 bases and 4 bases respectively, with 13 bases between them. Germline V CDR1 and CDR2: SGHTA, FQGNSA. The CDR3 sequence is 15 residues long. The CDR3 DNA follows: TGTGCCAGCAGCTTGGCGACAGGTTTGGGAAACACCATATATTTT. Translation gives CASSLATGLGNTIYF.

This clone occurred a few times. The chain employs TRBV5-8 and TRBJ1-4, with TRBD1 as a possible D gene (6 bases). The CDR3 covers 18 residues. Per the germline V gene, CDR1 is SGHTS and CDR2 is YDEGEE. V was clipped by 4 bases and J by 5 bases, with 24 bases between them. CDR3 protein: CASSLDPFVAGVNEKLFF. The DNA of the CDR3 is TGTGCCAGCAGCCTGGACCCCTTTGTGGCAGGGGTGAATGAAAAACTGTTTTTT.

The V and J genes are TRBV25-1 and TRBJ1-4; 7 nucleotides agree with TRBD1. The CDR3 loop spans 15 amino acids. Germline V gene lookup returns CDR1 MGHDK and CDR2 SYGVNS. Trimming took 4 bases from V and 7 from J; bases not matched to a gene: 9. CDR3 nucleotides: TGTGCCAGCAGTGTCCAGACAGGGAGGAGTGAAAAACTGTTTTTT. This codes for CASSVQTGRSEKLFF. The complete variable domain, with remaining parts taken from reference TRBV25-1 and TRBJ1-4, reads EADIYQTPRYLVIGTGKKITLECSQTMGHDKMYWYQQDPGMELHLIHYSYGVNSTEKGDLSSESTVSRIRTEHFPLTLESARPSHTSQYLCASSVQTGRSEKLFFGSGTQLSVL.

The chain has TRBV6-6 and TRBJ2-7, with 9 bases that match TRBD1. The germline V gene has CDR1 MNHNY and CDR2 SVGAGI (reference sequence). The CDR3 consists of 13 residues. J lost 5 bases, V lost 8 bases, and 7 bases had no gene match. As DNA, the CDR3 is TGTGCCAGCGCGCGGACAGGGGCGGACGAGCAGTACTTC. Amino acids: CASARTGADEQYF.

The chain employs TRBV10-2 and TRBJ2-7, with D tentatively TRBD2 (6 bases). The V and J ends lost 5 bases and 2 bases respectively, with 10 bases between them. From germline, CDR1 is WSHSY and CDR2 SAAADI. This CDR3 has 13 residues. The CDR3 reads CASSPAGPYEQYF. The CDR3 bases are TGCGCCAGCAGTCCAGCGGGCCCCTACGAGCAGTACTTC.

The chain carries TRBV7-9 and TRBJ1-5, with TRBD1 as a possible D gene (5 bases). CDR1 and CDR2 (germline): SEHNR, FQNEAQ (reference sequence). The length of the CDR3 is 15 residues. V was clipped by 3 bases and J by 7 bases, with 16 bases between them. In nucleotides, the CDR3 is TGTGCCAGCAGCTTGAGCAGGGAATTGGGGCAGCCCCAGCATTTT. It encodes CASSLSRELGQPQHF. Using reference TRBV7-9 and TRBJ1-5 for the parts outside the CDR3, the full variable domain is DTGVSQNPRHKITKRGQNVTFRCDPISEHNRLYWYRQTLGQGPEFLTYFQNEAQLEKSRLLSDRFSAERPKGSFSTLEIQRTEQGDSAMYLCASSLSRELGQPQHFGDGTRLSIL.

This clone was counted a single time. This sequence joins TRBV7-9 and TRBJ2-3, with TRBD2 matching over 9 bases. V shed 5 bases, J shed 1 base, and the junction held 7 bases outside the gene matches. CDR1 is SEHNR, CDR2 FQNEAQ, per germline (reference sequence). CDR3 length equals 16 residues. This CDR3 reads CASSPIRLAGTDTQYF. The CDR3 DNA reads as TGTGCCAGCAGCCCTATTAGACTAGCGGGCACAGATACGCAGTATTTT.

The V call is TRBV6-1, the J call TRBJ1-1; a weak D match, TRBD1 (6 bases). CDR3 length: 15 residues. V lost 4 bases to trimming and J lost 1 base, with 13 bases between them. From germline, CDR1 is MNHNS and CDR2 SASEGT. In DNA, the CDR3 is TGTGCCAGCAGTGTCGCGGGGGCAGGGAACACTGAAGCTTTCTTT. This codes for CASSVAGAGNTEAFF.

This chain uses TRBV5-1 with TRBJ2-5, with 8 bases matching TRBD1. The trim removed 1 base at V and 2 bases at J, leaving 1 base unmatched. CDR1 and CDR2 (germline): SGHRS, YFSETQ. The CDR3 contains 14 residues. Here the CDR3 reads CASSLWTGQETQYF. The CDR3, as DNA: TGCGCCAGCAGCTTGTGGACAGGGCAAGAGACCCAGTACTTC.

The rearrangement uses TRBV4-1 and TRBJ1-2; 7 bases agree with TRBD1. The CDR3 sequence is 15 residues long. From germline, CDR1 is MGHRA and CDR2 YSYEKL. V lost 5 bases, J lost 4 bases, and 10 bases stayed unmatched. Here the CDR3 reads CASSDYRGPGYGYTF. Here the CDR3 DNA reads TGCGCCAGCAGCGATTACAGGGGTCCGGGCTATGGCTACACCTTC.

The rearrangement links TRBV30 to TRBJ2-7; D remains unclear. Trimming left V 4 bases short and J 3 bases short, with 7 bases between. This CDR3 spans 11 amino acids. In germline, CDR1 is GTSNPN, CDR2 SVGIG (reference sequence). CDR3 region: CAWKNSYEQYF. The CDR3 bases are TGTGCCTGGAAAAATAGCTACGAGCAGTACTTC.

This chain joins TRBV2 and TRBJ2-5; D is perhaps TRBD2 (5 bases). V was trimmed by 7 bases and J by 9 bases, leaving 12 bases between them. Germline V gene data show CDR1 as SNHLY and CDR2 as FYNNEI. This CDR3 spans 11 amino acids. The CDR3: CASTLLEAQYF. The CDR3 DNA follows: TGTGCCAGCACCCTCCTGGAGGCCCAGTACTTC.

This chain joins TRBV5-1 and TRBJ2-5; 14 bases agree with TRBD2. J lost 4 bases, V lost 0 bases, and 2 bases had no gene match. CDR3 length: 16 residues. Germline V gene lookup returns CDR1 SGHRS and CDR2 YFSETQ. CDR3 region: CASSLVGTSGGETQYF. In nucleotides, the CDR3 is TGCGCCAGCAGCTTGGTAGGGACTAGCGGGGGAGAGACCCAGTACTTC.

The J gene is TRBJ1-2, the V gene TRBV5-4; 9 bases map to TRBD1. This CDR3 contains 14 residues. The trim removed 5 bases at V and 7 bases at J, leaving 9 bases unmatched. CDR1 is SGHNT, CDR2 YYREEE, per germline (reference sequence). CDR3 residues: CASRIPGQGPGYTF. In DNA, the CDR3 is TGTGCCAGCAGGATCCCGGGACAGGGCCCTGGCTACACCTTC.

V usage is TRBV5-5 and J usage is TRBJ1-1; 9 nucleotides line up with TRBD1. The CDR3 has 14 residues. Germline CDR1 and CDR2: SGHKS and YYEKEE (reference sequence). Unmatched junction bases numbered 5, after V lost 3 bases and J lost 5 bases. This CDR3 reads CASSWGQGQTEAFF. Written as DNA, the CDR3 is TGTGCCAGCAGCTGGGGACAGGGTCAAACTGAAGCTTTCTTT.

CDR3 nucleotide sequence: TGTGCCAGCAGCCTATTGATTAGCACAGATACGCAGTATTTT. Its translation is CASSLLISTDTQYF. The chain has TRBV7-9 and TRBJ2-3; unclear D gene. The CDR3 is 14 residues long. Trimming cost V 5 bases and J 0 bases, with 9 bases left between them. Per germline, CDR1 SEHNR and CDR2 FQNEAQ (reference sequence).

The chain employs TRBV7-2 and TRBJ2-2; TRBD2 aligns across 7 bases. CDR3 length: 16 residues. With 8 bases clipped from V and 1 base from J, the junction kept 10 bases outside the gene matches. CDR1 SGHTA and CDR2 FQGNSA come from the germline V gene. CDR3: CASSLNGGENTGELFF. Written as DNA, the CDR3 is TGTGCCAGCTCCCTTAATGGGGGGGAGAACACCGGGGAGCTGTTTTTT.

This chain connects TRBV4-2 to TRBJ2-1, with TRBD2 as a possible D gene (7 bases). The V end lost 0 bases, the J end lost 7 bases, and 13 bases lay between the germline ends. The length of the CDR3 is 15 residues. The V gene's germline CDR1 is LGHNA and CDR2 YNFKEQ. Written as DNA, the CDR3 is TGTGCCAGCAGCCAAGATGTGGCGGGGGCTAATGAGCAGTTCTTC. This sequence encodes CASSQDVAGANEQFF.

The rearrangement uses TRBV2 and TRBJ2-2; D unresolved. V was pared by 7 bases and J by 7 bases, with 7 bases between. Germline-derived CDR1 and CDR2 are SNHLY and FYNNEI. The CDR3 is 11 amino acids. The CDR3 sequence is CASTQNGELFF. The CDR3 DNA follows: TGTGCCAGCACCCAAAACGGGGAGCTGTTTTTT. The full variable domain, with the rest looked up from reference TRBV2 and TRBJ2-2, is EPEVTQTPSHQVTQMGQEVILRCVPISNHLYFYWYRQILGQKVEFLVSFYNNEISEKSEIFDDQFSVERPDGSNFTLKIRSTKLEDSAMYFCASTQNGELFFGEGSRLTVL.

This clone was recorded a few times. The rearrangement joins TRBV6-5 to TRBJ1-1; D is perhaps TRBD1 (6 bases). Germline CDR1 MNHEY, CDR2 SVGAGI. This CDR3 spans 15 amino acids. V was shortened by 2 bases and J by 6 bases, with 16 bases between the two germline ends. CDR3 in DNA: TGTGCCAGCAGTTACCTAGAAGGGGGGAGGGCTGAAGCTTTCTTT. Encoded protein: CASSYLEGGRAEAFF.